This TCR beta chain was observed in a study of Graves' ophthalmopathy and Graves' hyperthyroidism. General study results and limits: With a specificity of roughly 72% and a sensitivity of approximately 68%, the model predicted ophthalmopathy progression. In blood, most expanded thyroid clonotypes above 0.001 frequency were also detected.

Transcripts of RNA were the source for amplifying TCR beta CDR3 regions. After a first-round RT-PCR with HTBI primers, a second-round multiplex PCR was run. TCRdb re-analysed the multiplex PCR reads in MiXCR, keeping a single row per CDR3 protein. This table holds hundreds of thousands of distinct CDR3 sequences, 40% found once. This clonotype has ten or more counts. Its specificity is unknown. The sequencing input was peripheral blood. The receptor comes from an adult man with Graves' ophthalmopathy.

The CDR3 reads CASSSTPNTEAFF. CDR3 in DNA: TGTGCCAGCAGCTCGACTCCGAACACTGAAGCTTTCTTT. The chain joins TRBV7-9 to TRBJ1-1; D is uncertain. Between the trimmed V and J ends, which lost 4 bases and 1 base, there was a span of 7 bases. CDR3 length: 13 residues. Germline V gives CDR1 SEHNR, CDR2 FQNEAQ (reference sequence). Supplemented by reference TRBV7-9 and TRBJ1-1, the full variable domain reads DTGVSQNPRHKITKRGQNVTFRCDPISEHNRLYWYRQTLGQGPEFLTYFQNEAQLEKSRLLSDRFSAERPKGSFSTLEIQRTEQGDSAMYLCASSSTPNTEAFFGQGTRLTVV.